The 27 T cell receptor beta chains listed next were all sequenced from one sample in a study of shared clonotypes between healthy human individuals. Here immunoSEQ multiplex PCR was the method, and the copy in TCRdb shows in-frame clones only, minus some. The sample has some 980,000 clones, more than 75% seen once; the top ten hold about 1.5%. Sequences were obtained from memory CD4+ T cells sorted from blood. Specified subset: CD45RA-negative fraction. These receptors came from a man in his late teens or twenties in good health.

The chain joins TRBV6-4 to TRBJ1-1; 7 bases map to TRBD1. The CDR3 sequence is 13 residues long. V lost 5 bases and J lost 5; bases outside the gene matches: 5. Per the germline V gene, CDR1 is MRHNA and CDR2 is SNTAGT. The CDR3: CASSPDRATEAFF. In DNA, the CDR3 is TGTGCCAGCAGTCCCGACAGGGCAACTGAAGCTTTCTTT.

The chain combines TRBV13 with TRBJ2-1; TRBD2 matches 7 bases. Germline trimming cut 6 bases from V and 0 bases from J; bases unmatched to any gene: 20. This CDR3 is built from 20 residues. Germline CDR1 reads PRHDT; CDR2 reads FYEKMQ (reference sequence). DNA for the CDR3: TGTGCCAGCAGAACGTTCGGGGCTAGCGGCACCTACGTCTCCTACAATGAGCAGTTCTTC. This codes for CASRTFGASGTYVSYNEQFF.

The CDR3 is CASRATRGTGELFF. As DNA, the CDR3 is TGCGCCAGCAGGGCGACAAGGGGCACCGGGGAGCTGTTTTTT. The J gene is TRBJ2-2, the V gene TRBV5-1, with D tentatively TRBD1 (5 bases). This CDR3 contains 14 residues. The V gene lost 5 bases and the J gene lost 4 bases, with 12 bases spanning the gap. Germline CDR1 is SGHRS and CDR2 is YFSETQ.

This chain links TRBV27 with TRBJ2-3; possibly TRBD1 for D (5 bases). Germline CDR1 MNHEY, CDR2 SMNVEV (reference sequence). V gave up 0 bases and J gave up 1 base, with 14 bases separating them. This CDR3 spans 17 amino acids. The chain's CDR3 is CASSLSFYRGRTDTQYF. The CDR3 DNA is TGTGCCAGCAGTTTATCTTTCTATAGGGGTCGCACAGATACGCAGTATTTT.

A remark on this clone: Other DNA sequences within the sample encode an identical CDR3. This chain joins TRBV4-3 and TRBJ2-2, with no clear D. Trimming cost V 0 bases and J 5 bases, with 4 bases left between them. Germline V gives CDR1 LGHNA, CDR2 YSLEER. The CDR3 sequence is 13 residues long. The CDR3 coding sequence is TGCGCCAGCAGCCAAGATGGGACCGGGGAGCTGTTTTTT. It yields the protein CASSQDGTGELFF.

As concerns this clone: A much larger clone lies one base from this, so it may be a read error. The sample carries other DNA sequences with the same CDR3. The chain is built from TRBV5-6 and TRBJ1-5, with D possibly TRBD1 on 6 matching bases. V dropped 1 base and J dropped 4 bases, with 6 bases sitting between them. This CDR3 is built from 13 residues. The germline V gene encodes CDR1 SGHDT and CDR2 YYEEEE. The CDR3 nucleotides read TGTGCCAGCAGCTTGAGGGGGAATCAGCCCCAGCATTTT. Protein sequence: CASSLRGNQPQHF. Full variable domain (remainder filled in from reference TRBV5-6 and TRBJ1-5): DAGVTQSPTHLIKTRGQQVTLRCSPKSGHDTVSWYQQALGQGPQFIFQYYEEEERQRGNFPDRFSGHQFPNYSSELNVNALLLGDSALYLCASSLRGNQPQHFGDGTRLSIL.

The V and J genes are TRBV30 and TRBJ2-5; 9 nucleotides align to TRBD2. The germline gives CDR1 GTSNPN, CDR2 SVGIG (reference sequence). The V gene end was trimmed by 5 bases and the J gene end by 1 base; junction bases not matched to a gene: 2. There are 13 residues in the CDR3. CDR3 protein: CAWAGGSQETQYF. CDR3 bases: TGTGCCTGGGCGGGGGGGAGCCAAGAGACCCAGTACTTC.

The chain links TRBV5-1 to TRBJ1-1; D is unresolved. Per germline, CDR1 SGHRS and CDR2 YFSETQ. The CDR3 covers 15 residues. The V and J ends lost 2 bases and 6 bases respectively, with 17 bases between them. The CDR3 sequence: CASSFQSETRAEAFF. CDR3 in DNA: TGCGCCAGCAGCTTCCAGAGTGAGACACGGGCTGAAGCTTTCTTT.

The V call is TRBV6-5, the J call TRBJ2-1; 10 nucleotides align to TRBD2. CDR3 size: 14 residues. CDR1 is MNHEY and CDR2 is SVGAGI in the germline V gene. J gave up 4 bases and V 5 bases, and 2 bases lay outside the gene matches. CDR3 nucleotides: TGTGCCAGCAGTCAAGCGGGGGGGTACAATGAGCAGTTCTTC. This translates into CASSQAGGYNEQFF.

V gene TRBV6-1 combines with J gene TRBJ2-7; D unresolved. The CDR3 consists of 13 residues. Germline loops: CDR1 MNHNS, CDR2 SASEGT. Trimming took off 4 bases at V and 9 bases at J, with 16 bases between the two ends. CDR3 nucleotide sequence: TGTGCCAGCAGTGGACGACCCCCCGTTCCGCAGTACTTC. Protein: CASSGRPPVPQYF.

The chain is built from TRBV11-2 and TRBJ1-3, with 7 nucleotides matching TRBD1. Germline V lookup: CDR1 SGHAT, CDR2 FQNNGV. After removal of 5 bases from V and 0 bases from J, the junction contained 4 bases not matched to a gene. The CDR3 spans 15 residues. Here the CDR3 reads CASSPDRNSGNTIYF. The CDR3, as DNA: TGTGCCAGCAGCCCGGACAGGAACTCTGGAAACACCATATATTTT.

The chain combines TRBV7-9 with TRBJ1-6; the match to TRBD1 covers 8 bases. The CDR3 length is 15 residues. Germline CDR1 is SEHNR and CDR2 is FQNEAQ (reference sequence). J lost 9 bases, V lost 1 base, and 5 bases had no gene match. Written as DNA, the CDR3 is TGTGCCAGCAGCTTAGAAAGGCAGGGGGCTTCACCCCTCCACTTT. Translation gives CASSLERQGASPLHF.

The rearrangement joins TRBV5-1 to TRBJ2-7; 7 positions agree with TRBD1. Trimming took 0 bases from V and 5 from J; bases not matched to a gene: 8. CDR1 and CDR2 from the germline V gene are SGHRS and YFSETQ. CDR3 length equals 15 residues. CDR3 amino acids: CASSLADRDLNEQYF. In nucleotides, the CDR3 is TGCGCCAGCAGCTTGGCCGACAGGGACCTTAACGAGCAGTACTTC.

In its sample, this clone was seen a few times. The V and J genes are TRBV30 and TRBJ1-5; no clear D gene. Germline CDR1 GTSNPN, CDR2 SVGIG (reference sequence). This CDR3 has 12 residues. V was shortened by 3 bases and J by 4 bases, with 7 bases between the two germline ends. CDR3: CAWSQQNQPQHF. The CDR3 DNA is TGTGCCTGGAGCCAACAGAATCAGCCCCAGCATTTT.

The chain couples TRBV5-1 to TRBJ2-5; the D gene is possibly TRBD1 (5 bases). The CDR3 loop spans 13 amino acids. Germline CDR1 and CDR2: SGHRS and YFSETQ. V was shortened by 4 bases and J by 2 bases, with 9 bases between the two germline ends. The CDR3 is CASSRGLQETQYF. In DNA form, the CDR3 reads TGCGCCAGCAGCAGGGGTCTTCAAGAGACCCAGTACTTC.

This chain's CDR3 is CASSLGQSYEAFF. The CDR3 DNA follows: TGTGCCAGCAGTTTGGGACAGTCCTACGAGGCTTTCTTT. The chain recombines TRBV28 with TRBJ1-1; 7 bases map to TRBD1. With V trimmed by 3 bases and J by 11 bases, 9 bases remained unmatched. The CDR3 spans 13 residues. Germline CDR1 reads MDHEN; CDR2 reads SYDVKM.

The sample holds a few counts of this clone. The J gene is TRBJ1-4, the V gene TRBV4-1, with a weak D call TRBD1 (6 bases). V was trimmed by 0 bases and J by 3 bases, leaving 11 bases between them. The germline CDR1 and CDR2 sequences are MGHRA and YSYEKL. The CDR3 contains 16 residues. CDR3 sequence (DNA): TGCGCCAGCAGCCAAGATCCGGGGGCGGCTAATGAAAAACTGTTTTTT. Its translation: CASSQDPGAANEKLFF.

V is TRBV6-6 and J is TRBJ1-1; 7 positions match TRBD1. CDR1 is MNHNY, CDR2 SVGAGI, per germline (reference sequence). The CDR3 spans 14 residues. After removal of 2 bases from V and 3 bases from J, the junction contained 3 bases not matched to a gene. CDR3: CASSYRRGHTEAFF. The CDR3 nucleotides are TGTGCCAGCAGTTACAGGAGGGGGCACACTGAAGCTTTCTTT.

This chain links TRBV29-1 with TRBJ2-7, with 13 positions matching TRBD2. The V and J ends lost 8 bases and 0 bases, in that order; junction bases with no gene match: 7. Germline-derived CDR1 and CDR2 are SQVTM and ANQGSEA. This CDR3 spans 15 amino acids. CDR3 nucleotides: TGCAGCCCCAGGACTAGCGGGAGTAGCTCCTACGAGCAGTACTTC. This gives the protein CSPRTSGSSSYEQYF.

CDR3 bases: TGTGCCAGCTCACCACAGGGACTAGCGGGCTACGAGCAGTACTTC. Amino acids: CASSPQGLAGYEQYF. This chain joins TRBV18 and TRBJ2-7; 12 nucleotides line up with TRBD2. Germline lookup yields CDR1 KGHSH and CDR2 LQKENI. The CDR3 sequence is 15 residues long. J lost 3 bases, V lost 1 base, and 1 base had no gene match.

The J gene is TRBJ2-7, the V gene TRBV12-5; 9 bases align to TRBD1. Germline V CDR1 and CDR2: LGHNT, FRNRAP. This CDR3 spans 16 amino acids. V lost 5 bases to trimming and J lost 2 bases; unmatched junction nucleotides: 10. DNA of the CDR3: TGTGCTAGTGGTCTTATCGTGGACAGGGGAACCTACGAGCAGTACTTC. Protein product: CASGLIVDRGTYEQYF.

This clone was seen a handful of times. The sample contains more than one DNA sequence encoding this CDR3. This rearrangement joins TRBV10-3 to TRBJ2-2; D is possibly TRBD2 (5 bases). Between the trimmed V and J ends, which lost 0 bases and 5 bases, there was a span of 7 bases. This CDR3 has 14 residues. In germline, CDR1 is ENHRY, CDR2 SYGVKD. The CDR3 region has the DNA TGTGCCATCAGTGAGTCGAGAGGGACCGGGGAGCTGTTTTTT. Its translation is CAISESRGTGELFF.

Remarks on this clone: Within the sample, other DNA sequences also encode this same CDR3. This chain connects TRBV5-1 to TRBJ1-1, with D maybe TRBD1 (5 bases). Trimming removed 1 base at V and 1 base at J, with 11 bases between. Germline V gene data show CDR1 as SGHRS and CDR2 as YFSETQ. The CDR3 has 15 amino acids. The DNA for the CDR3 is TGCGCCAGCAGCTTGAGGCAGGGCGGGAACACTGAAGCTTTCTTT. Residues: CASSLRQGGNTEAFF.

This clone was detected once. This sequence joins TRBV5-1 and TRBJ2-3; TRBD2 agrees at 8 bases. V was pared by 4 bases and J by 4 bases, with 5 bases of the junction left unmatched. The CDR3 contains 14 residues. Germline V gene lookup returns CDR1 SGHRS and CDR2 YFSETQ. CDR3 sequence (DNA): TGCGCCAGCAGCCGGGAGGGAGCGGCAGATACGCAGTATTTT. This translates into CASSREGAADTQYF.

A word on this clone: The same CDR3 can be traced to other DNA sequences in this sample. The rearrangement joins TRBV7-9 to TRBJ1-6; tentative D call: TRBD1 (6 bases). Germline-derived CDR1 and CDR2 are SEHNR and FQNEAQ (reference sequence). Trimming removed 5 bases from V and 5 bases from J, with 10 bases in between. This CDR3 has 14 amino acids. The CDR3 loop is CASSPDSDNSPLHF. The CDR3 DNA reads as TGTGCCAGCAGCCCGGACAGTGATAATTCACCCCTCCACTTT.

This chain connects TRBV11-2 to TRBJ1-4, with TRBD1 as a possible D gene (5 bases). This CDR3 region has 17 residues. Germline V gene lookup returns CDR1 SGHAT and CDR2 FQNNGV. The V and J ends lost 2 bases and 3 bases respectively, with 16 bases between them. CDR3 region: CASSLPQAGLSNEKLFF. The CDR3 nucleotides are TGTGCCAGCAGCTTACCCCAAGCAGGGCTATCTAATGAAAAACTGTTTTTT.

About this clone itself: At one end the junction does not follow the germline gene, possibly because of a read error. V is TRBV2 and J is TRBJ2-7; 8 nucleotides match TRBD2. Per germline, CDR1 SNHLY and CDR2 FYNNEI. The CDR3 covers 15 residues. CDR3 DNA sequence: TGTGCCAGCACTGAAACGGGGGGGGTCCCTTCCGAGCAGTACTTC. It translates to CASTETGGVPSEQYF.